These T cell receptor beta chains were read from a single sample in a study of tumor-infiltrating lymphocytes in primary liver carcinoma. TCRdb passed the multiplex PCR reads through MiXCR, listing each CDR3 protein once. The profile shows approximately 330,000 distinct CDR3 sequences, about two thirds of them singletons. The sequencing input was peripheral blood. These receptors were obtained from a man in his forties or fifties with primary liver carcinoma and hepatitis B virus infection. CDR3s include the opening cysteine and the closing phenylalanine or tryptophan. The D gene is left open where the match is weak. For some rows the clone size is stated as once, few or many, or as a class when expanded; others skip it.

j_call	d_call	clone_size	v_call	cdr3_aa	cdr3_nt
TRBJ2-1	TRBD2	.	TRBV6-6	CASNYNTRTSWRDEQFF	TGTGCCAGCAATTACAATACTAGGACTAGCTGGAGGGATGAGCAGTTCTTC
TRBJ2-3	.	few	TRBV28	CASSLQPSRTDTQYF	TGTGCCAGCAGTTTGCAGCCTTCTCGCACAGATACGCAGTATTTT
TRBJ2-4	.	once	TRBV2	CASRRNRVQYF	TGTGCCAGCAGACGAAATCGGGTTCAGTACTTC
TRBJ2-2	.	.	TRBV5-4	CASSPTLTKSNTGELFF	TGTGCCAGCAGCCCTACCCTGACAAAGTCGAACACCGGGGAGCTGTTTTTT
TRBJ2-4	.	many	TRBV29-1	CSVDTGNIQYF	TGCAGCGTTGACACAGGAAACATTCAGTACTTC
TRBJ2-1	.	.	TRBV24-1	CATSDKRGPRDEQFF	TGTGCCACCAGTGATAAACGGGGGCCCAGGGATGAACAGTTCTTC
TRBJ2-5	TRBD1	.	TRBV5-4	CASSQQGPEVTRYF	TGTGCCAGCAGCCAACAGGGGCCGGAAGTGACCCGGTACTTC
TRBJ2-5	.	.	TRBV5-1	CASSLGFSETQYF	TGCGCCAGCAGCTTGGGATTTAGCGAGACCCAGTACTTC
TRBJ2-7	.	many	TRBV12-3/TRBV12-4	CASSLGASEQYF	TGTGCCAGCAGTTTAGGGGCAAGCGAGCAGTACTTC
TRBJ2-1	TRBD2	.	TRBV28	CASNLPPISGSKDEQFF	TGTGCCAGCAACTTACCCCCAATTAGCGGGAGCAAAGATGAGCAGTTCTTC
TRBJ1-6	.	many	TRBV11-2	CASSLARAPGSPLHF	TGTGCCAGCAGCTTAGCCCGGGCGCCGGGTTCACCCCTCCACTTT
TRBJ2-1	.	.	TRBV7-8	CASSLVFRGASGHNEQSF	TGTGCCAGCAGCCTAGTTTTCCGGGGGGCTAGCGGTCACAATGAGCAGTCCTTC
TRBJ2-2	.	.	TRBV5-4	CASNSLGATGELFF	TGTGCCAGCAACTCCCTGGGGGCCACCGGGGAGCTGTTTTTT
TRBJ2-7	.	.	TRBV5-1	CTSIGPSYEQYF	TGCACCAGCATCGGCCCCTCCTACGAGCAGTACTTC
TRBJ1-1	.	many	TRBV12-3/TRBV12-4	CASSSRVMNTEAFF	TGTGCCAGCAGTTCCAGGGTCATGAACACTGAAGCTTTCTTT
TRBJ1-2	TRBD1	.	TRBV11-1	CASSPGQGTYSYTF	TGCGCCAGCAGCCCTGGACAGGGCACCTATAGCTACACCTTC
TRBJ2-2	TRBD2	.	TRBV10-3	CAISPGAGASTGELFF	TGTGCCATCAGTCCGGGAGCGGGAGCGTCGACCGGGGAGCTGTTTTTT
TRBJ1-1	.	few	TRBV6-6	CASSSKPETEAFF	TGTGCCAGCAGTTCCAAACCTGAGACTGAAGCTTTCTTT
TRBJ1-2	TRBD1	many	TRBV11-2	CASSEGQSSLNYGYTF	TGTGCCAGCAGCGAGGGACAGAGCTCTTTAAACTATGGCTACACCTTC
TRBJ2-1	.	.	TRBV11-1	CASSNFGVGDDEQFF	TGTGCCAGCAGCAACTTCGGGGTGGGGGATGATGAGCAGTTCTTC
TRBJ2-5	TRBD1	many	TRBV5-5	CASSLRTGGQETQYF	TGTGCCAGCAGCCTGCGGACAGGGGGCCAAGAGACCCAGTACTTC
TRBJ2-7	.	many	TRBV29-1	CSVRGSSYEQYF	TGCAGCGTCCGGGGTTCTTCCTACGAGCAGTACTTC